This passage covers 21 T cell receptor beta chains from one sample sequenced in a study of cytomegalovirus exposure and HLA in healthy donors (dated by TCRdb to 2016 to 2017). Library creation used the immunoSEQ multiplex PCR assay. For the multiplex PCR, a mixture combining 60 forward primers for TCR Vbeta segments and 13 reverse primers for TCR Jbeta segments was used. Sourced from immuneACCESS, this table was stored by TCRdb with only in-frame sequences that have V and J called. A share of the clones is absent; for the studies checked, an unresolved V gene accounts for under half, and the remainder has no known explanation. In this sample the table shows approximately 140,000 clones, 82% of which occur a single time. Roughly 1.2% of the sample is taken by the ten largest. The sequencing input was PBMCs. Receptor source: a boy aged 5-17 years in good health and CMV-seronegative.

This clone occurred once. The V call is TRBV5-8, the J call TRBJ1-4, with TRBD1 as a possible D gene (5 bases). Per the germline V gene, CDR1 is SGHTS and CDR2 is YDEGEE. This CDR3 region has 14 residues. V lost 3 bases, J lost 7 bases, and 13 bases lay in between. Written as DNA, the CDR3 is TGTGCCAGCAGCTACAGGATATTTGGTGAAAAACTGTTTTTT. Translating gives CASSYRIFGEKLFF.

This sequence joins TRBV4-2 and TRBJ2-4; D possibly corresponds to TRBD2 (6 bases). The CDR3 spans 16 residues. Trimming took off 1 base at V and 1 base at J, with 11 bases between the two ends. CDR1 and CDR2 from the germline V gene are LGHNA and YNFKEQ. This CDR3 reads CASSQGGEWAKNIQYF. The CDR3, as DNA: TGTGCCAGCAGCCAAGGGGGGGAGTGGGCCAAAAACATTCAGTACTTC.

The rearrangement uses TRBV15 and TRBJ1-3; D unclear. CDR3 length: 16 residues. V was shortened by 0 bases and J by 0 bases, with 9 bases between the two germline ends. Germline V gives CDR1 LNHNV, CDR2 YYDKDF (reference sequence). The CDR3, as DNA: TGTGCCACCAGCAGAGAGGCACACCACTCTGGAAACACCATATATTTT. This translates into CATSREAHHSGNTIYF. Filled out from reference TRBV15 and TRBJ1-3, the complete variable domain reads DAMVIQNPRYQVTQFGKPVTLSCSQTLNHNVMYWYQQKSSQAPKLLFHYYDKDFNNEADTPDNFQSRRPNTSFCFLDIRSPGLGDTAMYLCATSREAHHSGNTIYFGEGSWLTVV.

The V call is TRBV6-1, the J call TRBJ2-2; 8 nucleotides agree with TRBD1. Germline V CDR1 and CDR2: MNHNS, SASEGT. CDR3 length: 13 residues. Trimming removed 8 bases from V and 6 bases from J; junction bases left unmatched: 5. The CDR3 sequence is CASVQTGAGELFF. The CDR3 DNA sequence: TGTGCCAGCGTCCAGACAGGGGCCGGGGAGCTGTTTTTT.

To note about this clone: At one end, the junction sequence differs from germline, possibly due to a read error. The gene calls are TRBV7-9 and TRBJ2-6; 7 nucleotides align to TRBD1. Germline V gene sequence: CDR1 SEHNR, CDR2 FQNEAQ (reference sequence). This CDR3 has 18 residues. DNA of the CDR3: TGTTCCAGCAGCTCTCGGGACAGTGACCCTTCTGGGGCCAACGTCCTGACTTTC. It is translated as CSSSSRDSDPSGANVLTF.

The chain employs TRBV5-6 and TRBJ2-7; D call uncertain. The CDR3 is made up of 15 amino acids. V shed 1 base and J shed 3 bases, with 14 bases lying between them. Germline CDR1 reads SGHDT; CDR2 reads YYEEEE. The CDR3 nucleotides are TGTGCCAGCAGCTTGTTTGTCACTCGACACTACGAGCAGTACTTC. Amino acids: CASSLFVTRHYEQYF.

The chain employs TRBV15 and TRBJ2-6; 8 positions match TRBD1. From germline, CDR1 is LNHNV and CDR2 YYDKDF (reference sequence). There are 13 residues in the CDR3. V lost 4 bases and J lost 13; bases outside the gene matches: 6. The chain's CDR3 is CATSKQGARVLTF. The DNA for the CDR3 is TGTGCCACCAGCAAGCAGGGGGCAAGGGTCCTGACTTTC.

J is TRBJ2-3 and V is TRBV7-9, with TRBD2 matching 8 bases. The trim removed 3 bases at V and 4 bases at J, leaving 6 bases unmatched. The CDR3 is made up of 15 amino acids. Germline CDR1 SEHNR, CDR2 FQNEAQ (reference sequence). CDR3 region: CASSLGGLVPDTQYF. Written as DNA, the CDR3 is TGTGCCAGCAGCTTGGGGGGACTAGTACCAGATACGCAGTATTTT. Full variable domain (rest looked up from reference TRBV7-9 and TRBJ2-3): DTGVSQNPRHKITKRGQNVTFRCDPISEHNRLYWYRQTLGQGPEFLTYFQNEAQLEKSRLLSDRFSAERPKGSFSTLEIQRTEQGDSAMYLCASSLGGLVPDTQYFGPGTRLTVL.

This rearrangement joins TRBV6-7 to TRBJ2-7; D possibly corresponds to TRBD2 (6 bases). TRBV6-7 is designated an ORF whose function remains uncertain. V was trimmed by 11 bases and J by 5 bases, leaving 19 bases between them. CDR3 size: 13 residues. The CDR3: CAAPTGGRHEQYF. The CDR3 bases are TGTGCCGCCCCCACCGGAGGGAGGCACGAGCAGTACTTC.

This chain links TRBV5-1 with TRBJ2-2, with 8 bases fitting TRBD2. The CDR3 is 14 residues long. Germline loops: CDR1 SGHRS, CDR2 YFSETQ. J lost 8 bases, V lost 1 base, and 4 bases had no gene match. DNA of the CDR3: TGCGCCAGCAGCTTGAGCGGGGGCGTGGGGGAGCTGTTTTTT. It translates to CASSLSGGVGELFF.

The table lists this clone with a few counts. The J gene is TRBJ1-1, the V gene TRBV6-1, with a weak D call TRBD1 (5 bases). V gave up 7 bases and J gave up 1 base, with 16 bases separating them. The CDR3 covers 15 residues. CDR1 and CDR2 from the germline V gene are MNHNS and SASEGT. Written as DNA, the CDR3 is TGTGCCAGCACTAAGACACAGGTCCAGAACACTGAAGCTTTCTTT. Its translation: CASTKTQVQNTEAFF.

This clone was picked up one time. The CDR3 nucleotides read TGCGCCAGCAGCTTGGACTTGGGACTAGCCTACGAGCAGTACTTC. It is translated as CASSLDLGLAYEQYF. The chain is built from TRBV5-1 and TRBJ2-7, with 8 bases identical to TRBD2. Germline CDR1 is SGHRS and CDR2 is YFSETQ. The CDR3 sequence is 15 residues long. The V and J ends lost 0 bases and 2 bases, in that order; junction bases with no gene match: 4.

The V call is TRBV2, the J call TRBJ2-3; D possibly corresponds to TRBD2 (6 bases). This CDR3 has 13 residues. V dropped 6 bases and J dropped 6 bases, with 13 bases sitting between them. Germline loops: CDR1 SNHLY, CDR2 FYNNEI. DNA for the CDR3: TGTGCCAGCAGCTGGGACTCGCCGGATACGCAGTATTTT. Amino acid sequence: CASSWDSPDTQYF.

This clone was seen a few times. The chain employs TRBV4-1 and TRBJ1-2; D unclear. The CDR3 is 12 residues long. V was trimmed by 3 bases and J by 8 bases, leaving 10 bases between them. Germline assignment: CDR1 MGHRA and CDR2 YSYEKL. The CDR3 sequence: CASSHSGEGYTF. CDR3 nucleotide sequence: TGCGCCAGCAGCCACTCCGGAGAGGGCTACACCTTC.

CDR3 nucleotide sequence: TGCGCCAGCAGCCAAGAACAGGGCATTCGAACTGGAAACACCATATATTTT. It encodes CASSQEQGIRTGNTIYF. This chain joins TRBV4-1 and TRBJ1-3, with D perhaps TRBD1 (6 bases). The V gene lost 0 bases and the J gene lost 2 bases, with 14 bases spanning the gap. Per germline, CDR1 MGHRA and CDR2 YSYEKL. The CDR3 sequence is 17 residues long.

This chain uses TRBV5-1 with TRBJ2-3, with 9 bases fitting TRBD2. The V segment lost 3 bases and the J segment 7 bases; nucleotides outside the gene matches: 9. This CDR3 has 15 residues. Germline V gene data show CDR1 as SGHRS and CDR2 as YFSETQ. The CDR3 loop is CASSSNGLAIHTQYF. The CDR3 DNA follows: TGCGCCAGCAGCTCAAACGGACTAGCGATACATACGCAGTATTTT.

The rearrangement joins TRBV30 to TRBJ1-1, with 7 bases that match TRBD1. CDR1 and CDR2 (germline): GTSNPN, SVGIG (reference sequence). This CDR3 has 15 residues. V trimming: 1 base; J trimming: 0 bases; junction bases outside the gene matches: 5. The CDR3: CAWSGKDRMNTEAFF. CDR3 sequence (DNA): TGTGCCTGGAGTGGAAAGGACAGGATGAACACTGAAGCTTTCTTT.

The V gene is TRBV4-1, the J gene TRBJ2-1; a possible D gene is TRBD2 (6 bases). Germline V CDR1 and CDR2: MGHRA, YSYEKL. V shed 1 base and J shed 2 bases, with 6 bases lying between them. CDR3 size: 14 residues. The CDR3 DNA sequence: TGCGCCAGCAGCCAAGGACTAGCCTACAATGAGCAGTTCTTC. This gives the protein CASSQGLAYNEQFF.

The V and J genes are TRBV11-2 and TRBJ1-5, with TRBD1 matching over 7 bases. From germline, CDR1 is SGHAT and CDR2 FQNNGV. J lost 3 bases, V lost 5 bases, and 4 bases had no gene match. The CDR3 has 14 amino acids. CDR3 bases: TGTGCCAGCAGCCCAGGACAGGACAATCAGCCCCAGCATTTT. Its translation: CASSPGQDNQPQHF.

V gene TRBV6-4 combines with J gene TRBJ2-2; 9 nucleotides match TRBD1. Germline assignment: CDR1 MRHNA and CDR2 SNTAGT. This CDR3 has 17 amino acids. The ends lost 0 bases at V and 7 bases at J; junction bases unmatched: 9. DNA for the CDR3: TGTGCCAGCAGTGACTCCATGGACAGGGGAAAAGGCGGGGAGCTGTTTTTT. Residues: CASSDSMDRGKGGELFF.

J is TRBJ1-4 and V is TRBV5-6; D perhaps matches TRBD1 (5 bases). The CDR3 consists of 14 residues. Germline CDR1 reads SGHDT; CDR2 reads YYEEEE. The V gene lost 0 bases and the J gene lost 8 bases, with 11 bases spanning the gap. The CDR3 spells CASSLGVGGEKLFF. The CDR3 nucleotides are TGTGCCAGCAGCTTGGGCGTTGGGGGGGAAAAACTGTTTTTT.